This TCR beta chain emerged from a study of T cell responses to AZD1222 COVID-19 vaccine. Germline CDR1 reads KGHSH; CDR2 reads LQKENI. The CDR3 is 16 amino acids. V lost 3 bases, J lost 4 bases, and 16 bases lay in between. Assay used: immunoSEQ multiplex PCR; TCRdb lists only in-frame clones, some missing. The sample shows roughly 100,000 clones, roughly 87% of them seen only once. The clonotype was recovered from an adult in good health. The material was peripheral blood, obtained on day 0 of AZD1222 vaccination. The chain is built from TRBV18 and TRBJ1-5; D perhaps matches TRBD1 (5 bases). CDR3 region: CASSPLRGSGNQPQHF. CDR3 coding DNA: TGTGCCAGCTCACCGTTGAGGGGCTCGGGAAATCAGCCCCAGCATTTT.